The clone carrying this T cell receptor beta chain occurred a few times. The record originates from a study of shared clonotypes between healthy human individuals. Sequenced by immunoSEQ multiplex PCR; TCRdb stores in-frame clones only, minus some. The sample carries 950,000 to 1,300,000 clones, approximately 70% recorded once. Splitting the CD4+ cells yielded a CD45RA+ naive subset and a CD45RA-negative memory subset. CDR3 length: 12 residues. CDR1 and CDR2 (germline): MDHEN, SYDVKM. V lost 6 bases and J 4 bases, leaving 9 bases between the germline ends. The chain joins TRBV28 to TRBJ1-1; D uncertain. This TCR was sampled from a man between 18 and 35 years old in good health. Sequenced: memory CD4+ T cells sorted from blood. Subset reported: CD45RA-negative fraction. The CDR3 loop is CASSPRGTEAFF. CDR3 bases: TGTGCCAGCAGCCCGCGGGGCACTGAAGCTTTCTTT.